One sample yielded the 9 T cell receptor beta chains listed below, sequenced in a study of cytomegalovirus exposure and HLA in healthy donors. PCR employed 60 Vbeta and 13 Jbeta primers. The data were produced by immunoSEQ multiplex PCR, yet TCRdb's version contains in-frame clones alone and is incomplete. This table has roughly 110,000 clones, about 75% appearing once. Sample: PBMCs. These receptors all come from a man between 40 and 49 years old in good health and CMV-seronegative.

This chain joins TRBV6-1 and TRBJ2-5; weak D call: TRBD2 (5 bases). V dropped 3 bases and J dropped 5 bases, with 7 bases sitting between them. Germline V gene data show CDR1 as MNHNS and CDR2 as SASEGT. This CDR3 has 12 residues. The chain's CDR3 is CASSDWRETQYF. The CDR3 DNA reads TGTGCCAGCAGTGATTGGAGGGAGACCCAGTACTTC.

The chain is built from TRBV13 and TRBJ1-1, with a tentative D call TRBD1 (5 bases). The CDR3 consists of 12 residues. Trimming removed 5 bases from V and 12 bases from J, with 16 bases in between. Germline lookup yields CDR1 PRHDT and CDR2 FYEKMQ (reference sequence). The CDR3 loop reads CASSERRGRTFF. DNA for the CDR3: TGTGCCAGCAGCGAGAGGAGGGGACGTACTTTCTTT.

This chain links TRBV19 with TRBJ2-2, with a tentative D call TRBD1 (6 bases). CDR3 size: 13 residues. V was clipped by 4 bases and J by 6 bases, with 9 bases between them. Germline CDR1 reads LNHDA; CDR2 reads SQIVND (reference sequence). The CDR3 DNA reads TGTGCCAGTAGTACACAGGGACCCGGGGAGCTGTTTTTT. This sequence encodes CASSTQGPGELFF.

The chain joins TRBV2 to TRBJ2-2; D may be TRBD1 (6 bases). V was shortened by 6 bases and J by 4 bases, with 9 bases between the two germline ends. Germline V gene data show CDR1 as SNHLY and CDR2 as FYNNEI. The CDR3 runs 13 residues. This CDR3 is CASRGQTTGELFF. CDR3 sequence (DNA): TGTGCCAGCAGAGGACAGACCACCGGGGAGCTGTTTTTT.

The sample holds a few counts of this clone. The chain joins TRBV7-2 to TRBJ2-4, with D uncertain. This CDR3 spans 15 amino acids. Between the trimmed V and J ends, which lost 1 base and 0 bases, there was a span of 7 bases. Germline V gives CDR1 SGHTA, CDR2 FQGNSA. Here the CDR3 reads CASSLGVLAKNIQYF. The CDR3, as DNA: TGTGCCAGCAGCTTAGGCGTATTAGCCAAAAACATTCAGTACTTC.

This clone was observed a single time. Here the CDR3 DNA reads TGCGCCAGCAGGTACGGACAGGGGAATCAGCCCCAGCATTTT. Translation gives CASRYGQGNQPQHF. The genes are TRBV10-2 and TRBJ1-5; 9 bases agree with TRBD1. CDR3 length: 14 amino acids. Trimming cost V 6 bases and J 4 bases; bases outside gene matches: 4. Germline loops: CDR1 WSHSY, CDR2 SAAADI.

J is TRBJ2-3 and V is TRBV2, with TRBD2 identical over 9 bases. CDR1 and CDR2 from the germline V gene are SNHLY and FYNNEI. The CDR3 sequence is 16 residues long. J lost 2 bases, V lost 6 bases, and 9 bases had no gene match. CDR3 protein: CASRPGTSINTDTQYF. The CDR3 DNA sequence: TGTGCCAGCAGACCCGGGACTAGCATTAACACAGATACGCAGTATTTT.

The chain joins TRBV9 to TRBJ2-7; unclear D gene. This CDR3 is 14 amino acids long. Trimming took 3 bases from V and 0 from J, leaving 10 bases between them. Looked up from germline, CDR1 is SGDLS and CDR2 is YYNGEE. This CDR3 reads CASSGDTSSYEQYF. The CDR3 DNA is TGTGCCAGCAGCGGAGACACGAGCTCCTACGAGCAGTACTTC.

The chain has TRBV19 and TRBJ1-5; TRBD1 is a possible D gene (6 bases). Looked up from germline, CDR1 is LNHDA and CDR2 is SQIVND (reference sequence). Trimming removed 5 bases at V and 4 bases at J, with 15 bases between. This CDR3 has 15 amino acids. DNA of the CDR3: TGTGCCAGTAGTCCCAGGGGTTTAGGGAATCAGCCCCAGCATTTT. Translating gives CASSPRGLGNQPQHF.